A selection of T cell receptor beta chains follows, all from one sample in a study of molecular identifiers for immune sequencing clone quantification. Each CDR3 protein is one row after TCRdb ran MiXCR on the PCR reads. Of just under 650,000 distinct CDR3 sequences listed, 15% to 20% are singletons. The sequenced sample consisted of naive CD8+ T cells from blood, with Jurkat cell RNA spiked in. The receptors come from a human donor in good health. Some libraries in this study had Jurkat cell RNA spiked in. The CDR3 runs from the conserved cysteine through the conserved F or W. D genes are given only for firm matches. A clone size is listed for some rows: how often the clone was seen (once, few, many), or a class if it is expanded.

d_gene	v_gene	j_gene	abundance	CDR3nt	CDR3aa
.	TRBV5-4	TRBJ2-3	many	TGTGCCAGCAGCATCGACAGACACACAGATACGCAGTATTTT	CASSIDRHTDTQYF
TRBD1	TRBV29-1	TRBJ2-2	many	TGCAGCGTTGAAGTTGTGCAGGACAGGGGGTTCATTGCCGGGGAGCTGTTTTTT	CSVEVVQDRGFIAGELFF
.	TRBV6-5	TRBJ2-1	few	TGTGCCAGCAGGGGGGTAGCGGATTACAATGAGCAGTTCTTC	CASRGVADYNEQFF
.	TRBV7-9	TRBJ1-2	many	TGTGCCAGCAGCTTAGTCGAGGACTACACCTTC	CASSLVEDYTF
.	TRBV13	TRBJ2-7	many	TGTGCCAGCAGCCCCTGGGCAGGGGGGTACGAGCAGTACTTC	CASSPWAGGYEQYF
.	TRBV28	TRBJ1-1	many	TGTGCCAGCAGTTTATGGAACGGCCAGGGTGAAGCTTTCTTT	CASSLWNGQGEAFF
TRBD2	TRBV7-6	TRBJ2-7	many	TGTGCCAGCAGCCCAGGACTAGCGAGTACCTACGAGCAGTACTTC	CASSPGLASTYEQYF
TRBD2	TRBV12-3/TRBV12-4	TRBJ2-7	many	TGTGCCAGCACCCAAGGCCTTGGGACTAGCGGGTCCTACGAGCAGTACTTC	CASTQGLGTSGSYEQYF
.	TRBV2	TRBJ2-3	many	TGTGCCAGAAGAGACGTCACAGATACGCAGTATTTT	CARRDVTDTQYF
.	TRBV20-1	TRBJ1-5	many	TGCAGTGCTAGAGCCCGAACCGGGGCCCATAGCAATCAGCCCCAGCATTTT	CSARARTGAHSNQPQHF
TRBD1	TRBV7-9	TRBJ1-2	few	TGTGCCAGCAGCCCACGGGACAGGGAGGATGGCTACACCTTC	CASSPRDREDGYTF
TRBD2	TRBV18	TRBJ2-3	many	TGTGCCAGCTCACCCGAGCGGGGGGCGACAGATACGCAGTATTTT	CASSPERGATDTQYF
.	TRBV7-9	TRBJ2-1	few	TGTGCCAGCAGCTCCCTCGGGGTCGAGCAGTTCTTC	CASSSLGVEQFF
TRBD2	TRBV7-9	TRBJ2-7	few	TGTGCCAGCCAGGGACTAGCGGGGCAGAGCTCCTACGAGCAGTACTTC	CASQGLAGQSSYEQYF
.	TRBV7-8	TRBJ2-7	few	TGTGCCAGCAGCTTAAGACCGTCGCAGGCACTCTCCTACGAGCAGTACTTC	CASSLRPSQALSYEQYF
TRBD1	TRBV27	TRBJ2-2	.	TGTGCCAGCAGTCGACAGGGATCCGACGGGGAGCTGTTTTTT	CASSRQGSDGELFF
TRBD2	TRBV4-1	TRBJ2-3	.	TGCGCCAGCAGCCATCGGACTAGCGGGGGAACTAGCACAAATACGCAGTATTTT	CASSHRTSGGTSTNTQYF
TRBD1	TRBV18	TRBJ2-7	.	TGTGCCAGCTCACCGGCGCAGGGGGCTAACGAGCAGTACTTC	CASSPAQGANEQYF
TRBD1	TRBV5-1	TRBJ1-1	many	TGCGCCAGCAGCTTGACGCCTTCTAGCAGGGGGGATTTTGATGAAGCTTTCTTT	CASSLTPSSRGDFDEAFF
.	TRBV7-6	TRBJ1-1	many	TGTGCCAGCAGCTCACTCCAGGGGACTGAAGCTTTCTTT	CASSSLQGTEAFF
.	TRBV27	TRBJ1-1	many	TGTGCCAGCTATTCGACAGTGAACACTGAAGCTTTCTTT	CASYSTVNTEAFF
TRBD2	TRBV23-1	TRBJ2-3	many	TGCGCCAGCTGCTCTAGCGGGAGTACAGATACGCAGTATTTT	CASCSSGSTDTQYF
.	TRBV7-9	TRBJ1-1	many	TGTGCCAGCAGCTTTCCTGGCAGGGGATATACTGAAGCTTTCTTT	CASSFPGRGYTEAFF
.	TRBV13	TRBJ2-7	many	TGTGCCAGCAGGAACCGGGACGGGGTCTCCTACGAGCAGTACTTC	CASRNRDGVSYEQYF
.	TRBV25-1	TRBJ2-5	many	TGTGCCAGCAGTGAATATCGGGGAGCCGAGTACTTC	CASSEYRGAEYF
TRBD2	TRBV7-9	TRBJ2-1	.	TGTGCCAGCAGCTTTTTGATACGGACTAGCGGGAAATTGGTGGATGAGCAGTTCTTC	CASSFLIRTSGKLVDEQFF
.	TRBV29-1	TRBJ1-3	many	TGCAGCGTTATCTCTGGAAACACCATATATTTT	CSVISGNTIYF
TRBD1	TRBV2	TRBJ2-5	.	TGTGCCAGCAGTGAATCTCCCGGGACAGGGGCGTACCAAGAGACCCAGTACTTC	CASSESPGTGAYQETQYF
TRBD2	TRBV20-1	TRBJ2-7	few	TGCAGTGCCCGACGGGGGGGAGACTACGAGCAGTACTTC	CSARRGGDYEQYF